A single sample gave rise to the 10 T cell receptor beta chains below, sequenced in a study of blood T cell repertoires in COVID-19. TCRdb's copy holds only in-frame clones and misses some; the assay was immunoSEQ multiplex PCR. The table shows under 550,000 clones, with approximately 90% occurring only once. The sample consisted of peripheral blood. These receptor sequences come from a man younger than 30 with COVID-19, enrolled during active disease.

This CDR3 is CASNDRGSGYTF. In DNA, the CDR3 is TGTGCCAGCAACGACAGGGGAAGTGGCTACACCTTC. This chain joins TRBV6-5 and TRBJ1-2, with TRBD1 matching over 8 bases. The CDR3 has 12 residues. The trim removed 7 bases at V and 7 bases at J, leaving 5 bases unmatched. From germline, CDR1 is MNHEY and CDR2 SVGAGI.

The rearrangement uses TRBV5-1 and TRBJ2-1, with TRBD2 matching 12 bases. Trimming cost V 1 base and J 5 bases; bases outside gene matches: 7. The CDR3 is made up of 17 amino acids. CDR1 and CDR2 (germline): SGHRS, YFSETQ. The CDR3 nucleotides read TGCGCCAGCAGCTTGCCTCAACTAGCGGGGGGACACAATGAGCAGTTCTTC. Translated: CASSLPQLAGGHNEQFF.

This sequence joins TRBV6-5 and TRBJ1-5; 8 bases fit TRBD1. With V trimmed by 2 bases and J by 7 bases, 7 bases remained unmatched. CDR3 size: 15 residues. CDR1 is MNHEY and CDR2 is SVGAGI in the germline V gene. The CDR3 protein is CASSYTQGAGQPQHF. CDR3 coding DNA: TGTGCCAGCAGTTACACTCAGGGGGCTGGGCAGCCCCAGCATTTT.

The rearrangement joins TRBV7-9 to TRBJ1-4, with 9 bases aligning to TRBD1. V lost 5 bases and J lost 8; bases outside the gene matches: 9. Germline values: CDR1 SEHNR, CDR2 FQNEAQ (reference sequence). This CDR3 contains 15 residues. The CDR3 sequence: CASSVRQGVEEKLFF. DNA of the CDR3: TGTGCCAGCAGCGTTCGACAGGGGGTAGAGGAAAAACTGTTTTTT.

The chain uses TRBV5-6 and TRBJ2-2; 8 bases align to TRBD1. This CDR3 is 14 amino acids long. Germline CDR1 is SGHDT and CDR2 is YYEEEE. Unmatched junction bases numbered 4, after V lost 3 bases and J lost 6 bases. Here the CDR3 reads CASSSTGVPGELFF. The CDR3, as DNA: TGTGCCAGCAGCTCGACAGGGGTTCCCGGGGAGCTGTTTTTT.

Comments on this clone: Other nucleotide sequences in the sample specify the same CDR3. The chain has TRBV7-8 and TRBJ1-5; the D gene is possibly TRBD1 (6 bases). In germline, CDR1 is SGHVS, CDR2 FQNEAQ. This CDR3 has 14 residues. Between the trimmed V and J ends, which lost 1 base and 4 bases, there was a span of 8 bases. The CDR3 protein is CASSLVRGNQPQHF. CDR3 coding DNA: TGTGCCAGCAGCTTAGTCAGGGGTAATCAGCCCCAGCATTTT.

This clone came up a few times. The genes are TRBV2 and TRBJ2-7; 7 positions agree with TRBD1. The CDR3 totals 14 residues. Losses at the gene ends were 7 bases for V and 3 bases for J; bases not matched to a gene: 9. Germline assignment: CDR1 SNHLY and CDR2 FYNNEI. The CDR3 DNA is TGTGCCAGCAAACCCGGGACAGTAATCTACGAGCAGTACTTC. This encodes CASKPGTVIYEQYF.

The gene calls are TRBV6-1 and TRBJ2-7; no definite D call. Germline assignment: CDR1 MNHNS and CDR2 SASEGT. V gave up 3 bases and J gave up 1 base, with 19 bases separating them. The CDR3 has 17 residues. The CDR3 loop reads CASSDSGLPSFSYEQYF. The DNA for the CDR3 is TGTGCCAGCAGTGATTCTGGCTTACCGTCATTTTCCTACGAGCAGTACTTC.

The table lists this clone with a few counts. This chain connects TRBV7-2 to TRBJ1-5, with TRBD1 matching over 7 bases. The junction had 10 bases not matched to a gene; V was cut back by 5 bases and J by 0 bases. In germline, CDR1 is SGHTA, CDR2 FQGNSA. This CDR3 is 17 amino acids long. CDR3 bases: TGTGCCAGCAGCCCCAGGGGGACAGCCGATAGCAATCAGCCCCAGCATTTT. It encodes CASSPRGTADSNQPQHF.

This sequence joins TRBV18 and TRBJ2-3; D uncertain. Trimming removed 3 bases at V and 2 bases at J, with 3 bases between. CDR3 length equals 12 residues. Germline CDR1 is KGHSH and CDR2 is LQKENI. CDR3 sequence reads: CASSPNTDTQYF. DNA for the CDR3: TGTGCCAGCTCACCCAACACAGATACGCAGTATTTT.